These 19 T cell receptor beta chains share one sample of origin, sequenced in a study of T cell responses to AZD1222 COVID-19 vaccine. The table came from immunoSEQ multiplex PCR; TCRdb's copy has only in-frame clones and leaves some out. This repertoire shows about 200,000 clones, under 95% found once; its top ten account for approximately 1%. The source material was peripheral blood, sampled 28 days after the second AZD1222 dose. These receptors originate from an adult who received the AZD1222 COVID-19 vaccine.

The chain couples TRBV7-2 to TRBJ1-2; tentatively, D is TRBD1 (6 bases). Germline lookup yields CDR1 SGHTA and CDR2 FQGNSA. V was clipped by 1 base and J by 8 bases, with 11 bases between them. This CDR3 region has 13 residues. The CDR3 DNA reads TGTGCCAGCAGCTTAGAACAGGGTGGAGGCTACACCTTC. Translating gives CASSLEQGGGYTF.

This chain uses TRBV19 with TRBJ2-5; 12 bases agree with TRBD2. The CDR3 loop spans 16 amino acids. Germline V gives CDR1 LNHDA, CDR2 SQIVND (reference sequence). Trimming cost V 4 bases and J 0 bases; bases outside gene matches: 3. The CDR3 sequence: CASSRTSGAYQETQYF. CDR3 nucleotides: TGTGCCAGTAGTAGGACTAGCGGGGCGTACCAAGAGACCCAGTACTTC.

This chain's CDR3 is CASSLSHTLRAFF. The CDR3 coding sequence is TGTGCCAGCAGCTTGTCTCACACACTACGAGCTTTCTTT. The chain uses TRBV5-8 and TRBJ1-1; D remains ambiguous. V was pared by 1 base and J by 10 bases, with 14 bases between. This CDR3 is built from 13 residues. In germline, CDR1 is SGHTS, CDR2 YDEGEE.

The J gene is TRBJ1-5, the V gene TRBV4-1; 10 bases map to TRBD1. The V gene's germline CDR1 is MGHRA and CDR2 YSYEKL. Trimming took 4 bases from V and 1 from J; bases not matched to a gene: 7. The CDR3 runs 17 residues. In nucleotides, the CDR3 is TGCGCCAGCAGCCGCGGACAGGGGGGTATAAGCAATCAGCCCCAGCATTTT. Translating gives CASSRGQGGISNQPQHF.

The count of this clone is one. The chain recombines TRBV7-2 with TRBJ2-1; D possibly corresponds to TRBD2 (6 bases). The V and J ends lost 5 bases and 3 bases respectively, with 17 bases between them. CDR3 length equals 16 residues. CDR1 SGHTA and CDR2 FQGNSA come from the germline V gene. The chain's CDR3 is CASSRGSGGRYNEQFF. For the CDR3, the DNA is TGTGCCAGCAGCCGTGGATCCGGGGGACGCTACAATGAGCAGTTCTTC.

The rearrangement joins TRBV11-2 to TRBJ2-7, with D possibly matching TRBD2 (5 bases). The CDR3 totals 15 residues. Germline V gene sequence: CDR1 SGHAT, CDR2 FQNNGV. Trimming removed 0 bases from V and 0 bases from J, with 9 bases in between. The CDR3 here is CASSLELADSYEQYF. The DNA of the CDR3 is TGTGCCAGCAGCTTAGAGCTAGCCGACTCCTACGAGCAGTACTTC.

This rearrangement joins TRBV15 to TRBJ2-6; unclear D gene. The CDR3 totals 19 residues. Deletions cut 0 bases from V and 0 bases from J, with 15 bases between. Germline CDR1 and CDR2: LNHNV and YYDKDF (reference sequence). CDR3 in amino acids: CATSREEVRYSSGANVLTF. The CDR3 coding sequence is TGTGCCACCAGCAGAGAGGAAGTCAGGTATAGCTCTGGGGCCAACGTCCTGACTTTC.

The rearrangement links TRBV7-2 to TRBJ1-1, with D unclear. Germline lookup yields CDR1 SGHTA and CDR2 FQGNSA. Trimming shortened V by 2 bases and J by 2 bases, and 6 bases separated the two germline ends. The CDR3 totals 13 residues. Here the CDR3 reads CASSLISNTEAFF. The CDR3 DNA sequence: TGTGCCAGCAGCTTAATCAGCAACACTGAAGCTTTCTTT.

The chain has TRBV10-3 and TRBJ2-7; 11 nucleotides agree with TRBD1. With V trimmed by 2 bases and J by 3 bases, 6 bases remained unmatched. The CDR3 totals 16 residues. CDR1 and CDR2 from the germline V gene are ENHRY and SYGVKD. CDR3 nucleotides: TGTGCCATCAGTGAGCCGGGACAGGGGGGAAGCTACGAGCAGTACTTC. Its translation: CAISEPGQGGSYEQYF.

The chain couples TRBV7-7 to TRBJ2-5; D is uncertain. V was cut by 1 base and J by 5 bases, with 8 bases left in between. The CDR3 extends over 13 amino acids. Per the germline V gene, CDR1 is SSHAT and CDR2 is FNYEAQ (reference sequence). The CDR3 is CASSLGQAETQYF. CDR3 in DNA: TGTGCCAGCAGCTTAGGACAAGCGGAGACCCAGTACTTC.

The CDR3 nucleotides read TGTGCCAGCAGCTTAGATAGGAGGACGATTGAAGCTTTCTTT. This sequence encodes CASSLDRRTIEAFF. This chain uses TRBV11-2 with TRBJ1-1; no firm D call. Germline V gives CDR1 SGHAT, CDR2 FQNNGV. Trimming left V 0 bases short and J 7 bases short, with 12 bases between. The CDR3 contains 14 residues.

This clone occurred once. The chain links TRBV3-1 (or the pseudogene TRBV3-2) to TRBJ2-1, with TRBD2 identical over 8 bases. Germline V lookup: CDR1 LGHDT, CDR2 YNNKEL (reference sequence). J gave up 4 bases and V 4 bases, and 6 bases lay outside the gene matches. There are 15 residues in the CDR3. The chain's CDR3 is CASSLGSGGYNEQFF. In DNA form, the CDR3 reads TGTGCCAGCAGCCTGGGGTCGGGGGGGTACAATGAGCAGTTCTTC.

The rearrangement uses TRBV29-1 and TRBJ1-1, with D perhaps TRBD1 (5 bases). CDR1 is SQVTM and CDR2 is ANQGSEA in the germline V gene. V gave up 4 bases and J gave up 1 base, with 10 bases separating them. This CDR3 is 13 amino acids long. The CDR3 reads CSVARQQNTEAFF. The CDR3 DNA follows: TGCAGCGTTGCCCGACAGCAGAACACTGAAGCTTTCTTT.

The V call is TRBV9, the J call TRBJ2-7; either TRBD1 or TRBD2 may supply D (5 bases each). This CDR3 is built from 14 residues. Germline CDR1 SGDLS, CDR2 YYNGEE. Trimming cost V 4 bases and J 10 bases, with 21 bases left between them. The DNA of the CDR3 is TGTGCCAGCAGCCCCGCCGGGACCTCTGAAGTTCAGTACTTC. Protein: CASSPAGTSEVQYF.

In DNA, the CDR3 is TGTGCCAGCAGTCCAGACCGACGGGGCCTCCAAGAGACCCAGTACTTC. This codes for CASSPDRRGLQETQYF. J is TRBJ2-5 and V is TRBV7-9; D may match TRBD1 or TRBD2 (5 bases each). V dropped 6 bases and J dropped 1 base, with 18 bases sitting between them. The CDR3 sequence is 16 residues long. The germline V gene encodes CDR1 SEHNR and CDR2 FQNEAQ (reference sequence).

The chain couples TRBV5-1 to TRBJ1-6; no clear D gene. V lost 4 bases to trimming and J lost 9 bases, with 17 bases between them. The CDR3 consists of 15 residues. Germline CDR1 and CDR2: SGHRS and YFSETQ. The CDR3 here is CASSLWTDTASPLHF. CDR3 bases: TGCGCCAGCAGCCTATGGACGGATACCGCTTCACCCCTCCACTTT.

The DNA of the CDR3 is TGTGCCAGCACTGTGGACCCGGGGGGCACTGAAGCTTTCTTT. Its translation: CASTVDPGGTEAFF. The V call is TRBV6-5, the J call TRBJ1-1, with D possibly TRBD1 on 5 matching bases. The V gene's germline CDR1 is MNHEY and CDR2 SVGAGI. CDR3 length: 14 amino acids. V dropped 7 bases and J dropped 4 bases, with 16 bases sitting between them.

This chain uses TRBV7-9 with TRBJ2-7; 8 positions agree with TRBD1. This CDR3 is 15 amino acids long. The germline CDR1 and CDR2 sequences are SEHNR and FQNEAQ (reference sequence). V lost 6 bases to trimming and J lost 4 bases; unmatched junction nucleotides: 11. The CDR3 DNA follows: TGTGCCAGCAGTTCACCGGGACAGGACTGGTACGAGCAGTACTTC. It specifies CASSSPGQDWYEQYF.

This chain links TRBV4-1 with TRBJ2-5; possible D gene TRBD2, 6 bases. Germline V gene sequence: CDR1 MGHRA, CDR2 YSYEKL. V was trimmed by 6 bases and J by 5 bases, leaving 19 bases between them. There are 15 residues in the CDR3. CDR3 in DNA: TGCGCCAGCAGTCGGACGGAGGAGGGTGGGGAGACCCAGTACTTC. Its translation is CASSRTEEGGETQYF.